Ten or more counts support the clone carrying this TCR beta chain. The antigen is not known. The data originate from a study of T-cell memory formation after mild COVID-19. Study-level background: Clustering of TCRs was largely donor specific.

CDR1 SGHRS and CDR2 YFSETQ come from the germline V gene. J gave up 9 bases and V 2 bases, and 8 bases lay outside the gene matches. The CDR3 sequence is 15 residues long. Whole-study findings and limits: Clones from the second wave (peaking day 37) had unconfirmed SARS-CoV-2 specificity. Some responding clones appeared in pre-infection memory, suggesting cross-reactive memory joined.

UMIs and sample barcodes were carried by the TCR alpha and TCR beta cDNA libraries that 5'RACE produced using constant-segment primers. MiXCR, run by TCRdb on the 5' RACE reads, gives a single entry per CDR3 protein. Of about 350,000 distinct CDR3 sequences in the sample, approximately 14% were seen once. The genes are TRBV5-1 and TRBJ2-1; 10 positions match TRBD2. The sample comprised PBMCs or a T cell subset sorted from them (not recorded which). The source of this sequence is a man younger than 30 who had mild COVID-19 (a few samples of this study predate the infection). Cell type and time point are not known. CDR3 coding DNA: TGCGCCAGCAGCTTTAGCGGGGGGCAAAAATCTGAGCAGTTCTTC. As protein: CASSFSGGQKSEQFF.